This T cell receptor (beta chain) emerged from a study of blood T cell repertoires in COVID-19. Assay: immunoSEQ multiplex PCR; the TCRdb copy retains only in-frame clones and omits some. The sample lists under 70,000 clones, about 91% seen once, with about 7.3% in the top ten. This CDR3 contains 15 residues. From germline, CDR1 is SGHAT and CDR2 FQNNGV. Deletions cut 0 bases from V and 2 bases from J, with 7 bases between. The receptor was derived from a woman aged 55-69 years with active or convalescent COVID-19. Sequenced: peripheral blood. J is TRBJ1-4 and V is TRBV11-2, with D possibly TRBD1 on 6 matching bases. The CDR3 reads CASSLDRGTNEKLFF. The CDR3 DNA sequence: TGTGCCAGCAGCTTAGATAGGGGGACTAATGAAAAACTGTTTTTT.